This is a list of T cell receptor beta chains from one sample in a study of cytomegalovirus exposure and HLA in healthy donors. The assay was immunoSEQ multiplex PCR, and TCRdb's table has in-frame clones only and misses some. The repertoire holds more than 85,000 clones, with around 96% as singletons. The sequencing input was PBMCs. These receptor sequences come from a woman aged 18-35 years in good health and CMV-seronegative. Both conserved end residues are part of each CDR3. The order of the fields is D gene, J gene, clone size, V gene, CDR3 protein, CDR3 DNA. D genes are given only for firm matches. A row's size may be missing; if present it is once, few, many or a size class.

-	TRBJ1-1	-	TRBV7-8	CASRLQSGGNTEAFF	TGTGCCAGCAGATTGCAGTCCGGAGGGAACACTGAAGCTTTCTTT
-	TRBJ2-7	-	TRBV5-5	CASLQGALTYEQYF	TGTGCCAGCTTACAGGGCGCTTTGACCTACGAGCAGTACTTC
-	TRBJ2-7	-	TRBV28	CASSQVSLGEQYF	TGTGCCAGCAGCCAGGTTTCGCTCGGCGAGCAGTACTTC
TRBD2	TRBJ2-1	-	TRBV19	CASSTTSGAALSYNEQFF	TGTGCCAGTAGTACGACTAGCGGGGCGGCCCTCTCCTACAATGAGCAGTTCTTC
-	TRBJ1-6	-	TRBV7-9	CASSLGRANSPLHF	TGTGCCAGCAGCTTAGGCAGAGCGAATTCACCCCTCCACTTT
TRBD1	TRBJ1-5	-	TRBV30	CAWGPGQANNQPQHF	TGTGCCTGGGGTCCCGGACAGGCGAACAATCAGCCCCAGCATTTT
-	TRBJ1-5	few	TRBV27	CASSFLGQPQHF	TGTGCCAGCAGCTTCCTCGGGCAGCCCCAGCATTTT
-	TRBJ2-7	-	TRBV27	CASSLSRQSSYEQYF	TGTGCCAGCAGTTTATCTCGACAGTCTTCCTACGAGCAGTACTTC
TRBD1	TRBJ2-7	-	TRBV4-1	CASSPGTGNDEQYF	TGCGCCAGCAGCCCCGGGACAGGCAACGACGAGCAGTACTTC
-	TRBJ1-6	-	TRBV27	CASSLPGRYNSPLHF	TGTGCCAGCAGTTTACCAGGGAGGTATAATTCACCCCTCCACTTT
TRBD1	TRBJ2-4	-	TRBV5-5	CASSSSAPRDRSLAKNIQYF	TGTGCCAGCAGCTCAAGTGCCCCTCGGGACAGGTCTCTAGCCAAAAACATTCAGTACTTC
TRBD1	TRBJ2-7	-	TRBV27	CASSTGTGHSYEQYF	TGTGCCAGCAGTACCGGGACAGGCCACTCCTACGAGCAGTACTTC
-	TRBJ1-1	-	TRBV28	CASSLLGQGSVTEAFF	TGTGCCAGCAGTTTATTGGGGCAGGGAAGCGTAACTGAAGCTTTCTTT
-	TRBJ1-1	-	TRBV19	CASSIDRWQEAFF	TGTGCCAGTAGTATAGATCGATGGCAGGAAGCTTTCTTT
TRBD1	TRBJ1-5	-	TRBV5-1	CASSLGTGNSNQPQHF	TGCGCCAGCAGCTTAGGGACAGGGAATAGCAATCAGCCCCAGCATTTT
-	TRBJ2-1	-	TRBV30	CAWSVLGLVGNEQFF	TGTGCCTGGAGTGTACTAGGGTTGGTGGGCAATGAGCAGTTCTTC
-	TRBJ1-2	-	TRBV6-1	CAAGPNYGYTF	TGTGCAGCGGGCCCGAACTATGGCTACACCTTC
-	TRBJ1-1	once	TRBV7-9	CASRRGNTEAFF	TGTGCCAGCAGGCGGGGGAACACTGAAGCTTTCTTT
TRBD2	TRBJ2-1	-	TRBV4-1	CASSQARTSGINEQFF	TGCGCCAGCAGCCAAGCTAGGACTAGCGGGATTAATGAGCAGTTCTTC
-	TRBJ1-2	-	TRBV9	CASSVGSGVRYGYTF	TGTGCCAGCAGCGTAGGGAGCGGAGTGCGCTATGGCTACACCTTC
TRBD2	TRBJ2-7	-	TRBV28	CASSLGAGGQYEQYF	TGTGCCAGCAGTTTGGGGGCGGGAGGGCAATACGAGCAGTACTTC
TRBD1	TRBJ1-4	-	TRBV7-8	CASSLSTGDEKLFF	TGTGCCAGCAGCTTAAGCACAGGGGATGAAAAACTGTTTTTT
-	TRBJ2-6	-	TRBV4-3	CASSQDSGGSGANVLTF	TGCGCCAGCAGCCAAGATTCTGGGGGGTCTGGGGCCAACGTCCTGACTTTC
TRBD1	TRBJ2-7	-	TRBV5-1	CASSEGTGIYEQYF	TGCGCCAGCAGCGAAGGGACAGGGATCTACGAGCAGTACTTC
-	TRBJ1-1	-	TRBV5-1	CASREKDTEAFF	TGCGCCAGCAGAGAGAAAGACACTGAAGCTTTCTTT
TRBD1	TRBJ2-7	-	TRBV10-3	CAISDPHRDRVYEQYF	TGTGCCATCAGTGATCCTCATAGGGACAGGGTCTACGAGCAGTACTTC
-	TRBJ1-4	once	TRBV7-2	CASSLGRGFEILFF	TGTGCCAGCAGCTTGGGGCGGGGTTTTGAAATCCTGTTTTTT
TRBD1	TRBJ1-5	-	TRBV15	CATSRDIRQGGQPQHF	TGTGCCACCAGCAGAGATATCAGACAGGGGGGACAGCCCCAGCATTTT
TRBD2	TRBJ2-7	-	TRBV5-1	CASSLTSGRAGTYEQYF	TGCGCCAGCAGCTTAACTAGCGGGAGGGCCGGGACATACGAGCAGTACTTC
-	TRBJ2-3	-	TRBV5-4	CASTGAGRGTDTQYF	TGTGCCAGCACCGGCGCTGGGCGGGGCACAGATACGCAGTATTTT
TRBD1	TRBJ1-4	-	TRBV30	CAWEGASTNEKLFF	TGTGCCTGGGAGGGGGCCTCAACTAATGAAAAACTGTTTTTT
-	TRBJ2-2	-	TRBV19	CASSRWEGDYTGELFF	TGTGCCAGTAGCCGTTGGGAGGGGGATTATACCGGGGAGCTGTTTTTT
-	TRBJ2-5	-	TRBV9	CASSVDPGTGTQYF	TGTGCCAGCAGCGTAGACCCGGGCACAGGGACCCAGTACTTC
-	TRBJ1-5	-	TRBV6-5	CASSYSGSQPQHF	TGTGCCAGCAGTTACTCAGGGAGTCAGCCCCAGCATTTT
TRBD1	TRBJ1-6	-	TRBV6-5	CASRPDRVRSPLHF	TGTGCCAGCAGACCCGACAGGGTGCGGTCACCCCTCCACTTT
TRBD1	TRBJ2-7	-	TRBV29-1	CSVEDWDRETYEQYF	TGCAGCGTTGAAGATTGGGACAGAGAGACCTACGAGCAGTACTTC
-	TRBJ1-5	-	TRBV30	CAWSRESVGQPQHF	TGTGCCTGGAGTCGTGAAAGTGTCGGTCAGCCCCAGCATTTT
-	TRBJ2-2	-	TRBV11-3	CASLGGPLGSNTGELFF	TGTGCCAGCTTGGGGGGGCCGCTCGGCTCGAACACCGGGGAGCTGTTTTTT
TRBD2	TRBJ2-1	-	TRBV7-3	CASSATSGVLNEQFF	TGTGCCAGCAGCGCTACTAGCGGGGTGCTCAATGAGCAGTTCTTC
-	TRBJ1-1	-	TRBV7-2	CASSLGFPGNTEAFF	TGTGCCAGCAGCTTAGGGTTCCCAGGGAACACTGAAGCTTTCTTT
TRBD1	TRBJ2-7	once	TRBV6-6	CASSHPGTGLYEQYF	TGTGCCAGCAGTCATCCCGGGACAGGGTTATACGAGCAGTACTTC
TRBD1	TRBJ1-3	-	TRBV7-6	CASSLGQGSSGNTIYF	TGTGCCAGCAGCTTAGGACAGGGTAGCTCTGGAAACACCATATATTTT
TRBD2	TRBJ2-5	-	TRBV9	CASSAGTSEETQYF	TGTGCCAGCAGCGCGGGGACTAGCGAAGAGACCCAGTACTTC
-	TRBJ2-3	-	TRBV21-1	CASSSFGLAEFPTDTQYF	TGTGCCAGCAGCAGCTTTGGACTAGCGGAGTTTCCGACAGATACGCAGTATTTT
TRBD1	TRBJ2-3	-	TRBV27	CASNRRGQSRDTQYF	TGTGCCAGCAACCGCCGGGGACAGTCTCGGGATACGCAGTATTTT
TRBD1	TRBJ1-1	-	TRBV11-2	CASSSLPGQGLSTEAFF	TGTGCCAGCAGCTCCCTCCCGGGACAGGGGTTGAGCACTGAAGCTTTCTTT
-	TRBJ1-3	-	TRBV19	CASNPGSGNTIYF	TGTGCCAGTAACCCAGGCTCTGGAAACACCATATATTTT
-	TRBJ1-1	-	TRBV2	CASSGVRMNTEAFF	TGTGCCAGCAGCGGGGTCAGAATGAACACTGAAGCTTTCTTT
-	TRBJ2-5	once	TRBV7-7	CASSPDQETQYF	TGTGCTAGCAGCCCCGATCAGGAGACCCAGTACTTC
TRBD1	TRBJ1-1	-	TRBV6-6	CASSRQGATRYTEAFF	TGTGCCAGCAGCCGACAGGGGGCTACTCGGTACACTGAAGCTTTCTTT
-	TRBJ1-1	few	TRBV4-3	CASSQERRTEAFF	TGCGCCAGCAGCCAAGAACGGAGGACTGAAGCTTTCTTT
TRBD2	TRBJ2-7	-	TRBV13	CASSLVGAGGSYEQYF	TGTGCCAGCAGCTTAGTCGGCGCGGGGGGGTCCTACGAGCAGTACTTC
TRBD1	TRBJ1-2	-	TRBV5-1	CASSLRQGNYGYTF	TGCGCCAGCAGCTTAAGACAGGGTAACTATGGCTACACCTTC
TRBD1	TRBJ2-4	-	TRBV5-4	CASSFEGDRGGIQYF	TGTGCCAGCAGCTTTGAAGGGGACAGGGGCGGCATTCAGTACTTC
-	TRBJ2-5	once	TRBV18	CASSPLTGDQETQYF	TGTGCCAGCTCACCTCTAACCGGGGATCAAGAGACCCAGTACTTC
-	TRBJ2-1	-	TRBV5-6	CASSLGRGHSYNEQFF	TGTGCCAGCAGCTTGGGGAGGGGGCACTCCTACAATGAGCAGTTCTTC
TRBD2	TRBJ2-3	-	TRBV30	CAWRRHSGLAGSDTQYF	TGTGCCTGGAGAAGGCATTCCGGACTAGCGGGGTCAGATACGCAGTATTTT
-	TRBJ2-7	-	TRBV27	CASSSIETSVPYEQYF	TGTGCCAGCAGTTCAATCGAGACTAGTGTTCCCTACGAGCAGTACTTC
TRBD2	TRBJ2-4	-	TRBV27	CASSSTSGRASRASIQYF	TGTGCCAGCAGTTCGACTAGCGGGAGGGCCTCCCGGGCAAGCATTCAGTACTTC
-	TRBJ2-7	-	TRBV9	CASSVEGGSRSYEQYF	TGTGCCAGCAGCGTAGAAGGTGGGAGTAGGTCCTACGAGCAGTACTTC